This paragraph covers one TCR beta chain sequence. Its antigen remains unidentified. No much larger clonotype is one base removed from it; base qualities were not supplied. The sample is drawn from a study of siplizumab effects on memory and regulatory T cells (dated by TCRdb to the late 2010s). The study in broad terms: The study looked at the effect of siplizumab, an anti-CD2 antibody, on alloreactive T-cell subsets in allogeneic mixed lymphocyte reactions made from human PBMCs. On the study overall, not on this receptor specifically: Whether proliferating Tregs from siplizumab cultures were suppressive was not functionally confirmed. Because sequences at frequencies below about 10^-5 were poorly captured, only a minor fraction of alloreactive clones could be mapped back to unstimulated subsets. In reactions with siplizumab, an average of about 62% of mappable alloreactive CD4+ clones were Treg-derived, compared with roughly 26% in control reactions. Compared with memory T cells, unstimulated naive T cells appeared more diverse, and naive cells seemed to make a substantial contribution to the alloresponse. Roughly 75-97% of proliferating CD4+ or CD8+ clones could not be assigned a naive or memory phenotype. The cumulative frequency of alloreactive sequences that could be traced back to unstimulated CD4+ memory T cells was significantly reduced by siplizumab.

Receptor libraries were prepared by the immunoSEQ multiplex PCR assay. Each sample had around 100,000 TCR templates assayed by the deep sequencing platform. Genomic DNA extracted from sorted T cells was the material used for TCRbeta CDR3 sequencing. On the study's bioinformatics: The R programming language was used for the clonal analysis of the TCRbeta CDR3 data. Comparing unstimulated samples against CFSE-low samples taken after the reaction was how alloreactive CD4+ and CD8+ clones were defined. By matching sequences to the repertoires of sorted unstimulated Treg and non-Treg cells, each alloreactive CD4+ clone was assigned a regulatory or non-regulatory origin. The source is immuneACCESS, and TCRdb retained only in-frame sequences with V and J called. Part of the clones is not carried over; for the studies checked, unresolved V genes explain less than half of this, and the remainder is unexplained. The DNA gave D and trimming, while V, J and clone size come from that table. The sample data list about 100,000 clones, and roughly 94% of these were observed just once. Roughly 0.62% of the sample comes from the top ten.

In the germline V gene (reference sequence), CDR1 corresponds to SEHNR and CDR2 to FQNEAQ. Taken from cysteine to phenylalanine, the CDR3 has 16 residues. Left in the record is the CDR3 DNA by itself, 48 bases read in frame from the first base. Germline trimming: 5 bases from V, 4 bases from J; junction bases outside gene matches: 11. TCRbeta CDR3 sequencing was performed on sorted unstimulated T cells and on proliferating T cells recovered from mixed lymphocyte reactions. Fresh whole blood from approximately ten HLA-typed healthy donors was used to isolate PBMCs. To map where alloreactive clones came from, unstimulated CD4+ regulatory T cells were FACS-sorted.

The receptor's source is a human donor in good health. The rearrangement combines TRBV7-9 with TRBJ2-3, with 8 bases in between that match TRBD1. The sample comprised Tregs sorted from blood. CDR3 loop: CASSPRPGGFPDTQYF. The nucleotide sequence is TGTGCCAGCAGCCCACGACCAGGGGGCTTCCCAGATACGCAGTATTTT.